Below are 3 T cell receptor beta chains sequenced from a single sample in a study of T cell repertoires in cytomegalovirus infection. MiXCR, applied by TCRdb to the reads, yields one record per CDR3 protein. The data contain about 890,000 distinct CDR3 sequences, roughly a third of them singletons. These receptors have no known antigen. This specimen was cultured CD8+ T cells from PBMCs, taken from culture after CMV antigen stimulation. The receptors stem from a human donor in good health (CMV status not recorded). Some clones in this sample may be carry-over from other donors' samples.

This sequence joins TRBV7-3 and TRBJ2-1, with D tentatively TRBD2 (7 bases). V gave up 1 base and J gave up 5 bases, with 18 bases separating them. Germline CDR1 and CDR2: SGHTA and FQGTGA. The CDR3 is made up of 17 amino acids. Here the CDR3 reads CASSLIGGLSGDNEQFF. Written as DNA, the CDR3 is TGTGCCAGCAGCTTAATCGGGGGGCTGTCAGGGGACAATGAGCAGTTCTTC. Complete variable domain (other parts from reference TRBV7-3 and TRBJ2-1): GAGVSQTPSNKVTEKGKYVELRCDPISGHTALYWYRQSLGQGPEFLIYFQGTGAADDSGLPNDRFFAVRPEGSVSTLKIQRTERGDSAVYLCASSLIGGLSGDNEQFFGPGTRLTVL.

Only a few counts were recorded for this clonotype. The CDR3 reads CASSLTGDPYEQYV. DNA for the CDR3: TGCGCCAGCAGCTTAACAGGGGACCCCTACGAGCAGTACGTC. V and J are TRBV5-1 and TRBJ2-7, with 7 nucleotides matching TRBD1. The germline V gene has CDR1 SGHRS and CDR2 YFSETQ. V lost 2 bases to trimming and J lost 2 bases; unmatched junction nucleotides: 4. This CDR3 contains 14 residues.

The chain employs TRBV29-1 and TRBJ2-7; TRBD2 is a possible D gene (5 bases). Germline assignment: CDR1 SQVTM and CDR2 ANQGSEA. CDR3 size: 16 residues. Trimming cost V 1 base and J 0 bases, with 16 bases left between them. The CDR3 nucleotides are TGCAGCGTTGAAGTTCCCCGGACTGAGAGCTCCTACGAGCAGTACTTC. Protein: CSVEVPRTESSYEQYF.